This entry lists 32 T cell receptor beta chains sequenced from one sample in a study of blood T cell repertoires in COVID-19. Clones were sequenced by immunoSEQ multiplex PCR, and TCRdb holds only the in-frame ones, with some missing. This table has about 250,000 clones, about 88% appearing once. Sequenced: PBMCs or T cells enriched from blood (not recorded which). The receptors shown here come from a woman aged 50 to 60 who had recovered from COVID-19.

This chain connects TRBV28 to TRBJ1-6, with 8 nucleotides matching TRBD1. Germline V gene data show CDR1 as MDHEN and CDR2 as SYDVKM. The CDR3 runs 15 residues. J was trimmed by 6 bases and V by 2 bases; bases with no gene match: 3. In DNA form, the CDR3 reads TGTGCCAGCAGTTTACCAGGACAGGGTAATTCACCCCTCCACTTT. Translating gives CASSLPGQGNSPLHF.

The chain combines TRBV29-1 with TRBJ1-2; no clear D gene. The ends were cut back, 3 bases at V and 7 bases at J, with 12 bases in the middle. CDR1 is SQVTM, CDR2 ANQGSEA, per germline. The CDR3 extends over 12 amino acids. CDR3 residues: CSVDLRDSGYTF. DNA for the CDR3: TGCAGCGTTGATCTCCGGGATTCTGGCTACACCTTC.

The V call is TRBV12-3 or TRBV12-4, the J call TRBJ1-2; 8 nucleotides match TRBD1. J lost 8 bases, V lost 3 bases, and 5 bases had no gene match. The CDR3 has 13 amino acids. The CDR3 bases are TGTGCCAGCAGTTTGACAGGGGCGGAAGGCTACACCTTC. Its translation: CASSLTGAEGYTF.

In regard to this clone: A junction boundary mismatches the germline segment, possibly from a read error. The V and J genes are TRBV10-1 and TRBJ2-7; TRBD2 matches at 16 bases. The CDR3 runs to 14 residues. Per the germline V gene, CDR1 is WNHNN and CDR2 is SYGVQD (reference sequence). CDR3 region: CASTKGLAGGFQNF. The DNA for the CDR3 is TGCGCCAGCACCAAGGGACTAGCGGGAGGGTTTCAAAACTTC.

The V and J genes are TRBV18 and TRBJ1-6; D perhaps matches TRBD1 (5 bases). Trimming took off 6 bases at V and 8 bases at J, with 17 bases between the two ends. Germline values: CDR1 KGHSH, CDR2 LQKENI. This CDR3 is built from 15 residues. CDR3 residues: CASSPLGGRYSPLHF. The DNA for the CDR3 is TGTGCCAGCTCTCCATTGGGGGGTCGCTATTCACCCCTCCACTTT.

This sequence joins TRBV10-3 and TRBJ1-1, with a weak D call TRBD1 (6 bases). The V and J ends lost 4 bases and 2 bases respectively, with 11 bases between them. Germline CDR1 is ENHRY and CDR2 is SYGVKD. CDR3 length: 14 residues. Written as DNA, the CDR3 is TGTGCCATCAGTGCTTTACAGGGAAACACTGAAGCTTTCTTT. It is translated as CAISALQGNTEAFF.

The chain employs TRBV24-1 and TRBJ2-2; weak D call: TRBD2 (6 bases). The CDR3 has 14 amino acids. Germline-derived CDR1 and CDR2 are KGHDR and SFDVKD. V was pared by 5 bases and J by 3 bases, with 9 bases between. CDR3 bases: TGTGCCACCAGTGGGGGGGTACACACCGGGGAGCTGTTTTTT. Residues: CATSGGVHTGELFF.

V gene TRBV7-6 combines with J gene TRBJ2-3; no reliable D call. CDR1 and CDR2 from the germline V gene are SGHVS and FNYEAQ. The CDR3 has 17 residues. V lost 1 base and J lost 2, with 16 bases in between. The CDR3 is CASSLVSGQSFTDTQYF. CDR3 in DNA: TGTGCCAGCAGCTTAGTTTCAGGCCAATCCTTCACAGATACGCAGTATTTT.

This clone has a single count. J is TRBJ1-1 and V is TRBV6-5; tentatively, D is TRBD1 (6 bases). The CDR3 has 15 amino acids. V was trimmed by 5 bases and J by 1 base, leaving 14 bases between them. CDR1 MNHEY and CDR2 SVGAGI come from the germline V gene. In DNA, the CDR3 is TGTGCCAGCAGTAGTACAGGGTACGCGAACACTGAAGCTTTCTTT. Its translation: CASSSTGYANTEAFF.

This rearrangement joins TRBV28 to TRBJ2-7; D might be TRBD2 (6 bases). Trimming cost V 6 bases and J 2 bases, with 14 bases left between them. CDR1 is MDHEN, CDR2 SYDVKM, per germline. This CDR3 contains 14 residues. The CDR3, as DNA: TGTGCCAGCAGCCGACTGGGGGGAGCCTACGAGCAGTACTTC. Translated: CASSRLGGAYEQYF.

This sequence joins TRBV29-1 and TRBJ1-2, with 7 nucleotides matching TRBD1. Germline CDR1 reads SQVTM; CDR2 reads ANQGSEA. The J segment lost 3 bases and the V segment lost 5 bases, leaving 6 bases of the junction unmatched. This CDR3 has 13 residues. CDR3 nucleotide sequence: TGCAGCGTTATGCAGGGGGTTGACTATGGCTACACCTTC. Amino acid sequence: CSVMQGVDYGYTF.

The gene calls are TRBV7-8 and TRBJ1-5; a weak D match, TRBD1 (5 bases). Trimming cost V 4 bases and J 0 bases, with 19 bases left between them. The CDR3 consists of 18 residues. Per germline, CDR1 SGHVS and CDR2 FQNEAQ. The CDR3, as DNA: TGTGCCAGCAGCTCCTTGGCCCTCAGGGAAGTTAGCAATCAGCCCCAGCATTTT. Translated: CASSSLALREVSNQPQHF.

CDR3 residues: CSASPQGSAYNSPLHF. The CDR3 DNA follows: TGCAGTGCTAGTCCTCAGGGGTCTGCCTATAATTCACCCCTCCACTTT. The V gene is TRBV20-1, the J gene TRBJ1-6, with D possibly being TRBD1 (6 bases). The CDR3 spans 16 residues. The V end was cut by 3 bases, the J end by 2 bases, with 14 bases between. The germline V gene encodes CDR1 DFQATT and CDR2 SNEGSKA (reference sequence).

The genes are TRBV18 and TRBJ2-3; 7 bases agree with TRBD1. The ends lost 5 bases at V and 2 bases at J; junction bases unmatched: 1. The CDR3 sequence is 13 residues long. Germline CDR1 is KGHSH and CDR2 is LQKENI. CDR3 amino acids: CASSGTATDTQYF. The CDR3 nucleotides are TGTGCCAGCTCAGGGACAGCCACAGATACGCAGTATTTT.

The rearrangement joins TRBV19 to TRBJ1-5; TRBD1 aligns across 12 bases. Unmatched junction bases numbered 7, after V lost 5 bases and J lost 2 bases. There are 17 residues in the CDR3. The germline CDR1 and CDR2 sequences are LNHDA and SQIVND (reference sequence). The CDR3 spells CASSSGQGARGNQPQHF. DNA of the CDR3: TGTGCCAGTAGTTCGGGACAGGGGGCGCGCGGCAATCAGCCCCAGCATTTT.

The rearrangement links TRBV6-6 to TRBJ1-3, with D hard to call. The CDR3 totals 15 residues. V was cut by 6 bases and J by 3 bases, with 15 bases left in between. Per germline, CDR1 MNHNY and CDR2 SVGAGI (reference sequence). The CDR3 reads CASRPFTGYGNTIYF. The CDR3 DNA follows: TGTGCCAGCAGGCCCTTCACGGGGTATGGAAACACCATATATTTT.

V and J are TRBV4-3 and TRBJ2-1; 10 bases are a match to TRBD2. The CDR3 spans 15 residues. The V segment lost 4 bases and the J segment 8 bases; nucleotides outside the gene matches: 8. Germline V gene data show CDR1 as LGHNA and CDR2 as YSLEER. Here the CDR3 DNA reads TGCGCCAGCAGCCCCTCAGCGGGAGGGCCCTATGAGCAGTTCTTC. Protein product: CASSPSAGGPYEQFF.

The chain carries TRBV4-2 and TRBJ1-1; 7 nucleotides line up with TRBD1. Trimming removed 4 bases from V and 0 bases from J; junction bases left unmatched: 5. The CDR3 is 15 amino acids. Per the germline V gene, CDR1 is LGHNA and CDR2 is YNFKEQ. DNA of the CDR3: TGTGCCAGCAGCCCAGGGGACAGCATGAACACTGAAGCTTTCTTT. Translation: CASSPGDSMNTEAFF.

This clone was picked up one time. The chain links TRBV7-9 to TRBJ2-7; 10 bases fit TRBD2. Germline lookup yields CDR1 SEHNR and CDR2 FQNEAQ (reference sequence). The ends lost 5 bases at V and 3 bases at J; junction bases unmatched: 4. The CDR3 extends over 14 amino acids. The CDR3 nucleotides are TGTGCCAGCAGCGTACTAGCGGGGAACTACGAGCAGTACTTC. It specifies CASSVLAGNYEQYF. The variable domain in full, completed from reference TRBV7-9 and TRBJ2-7, reads DTGVSQNPRHKITKRGQNVTFRCDPISEHNRLYWYRQTLGQGPEFLTYFQNEAQLEKSRLLSDRFSAERPKGSFSTLEIQRTEQGDSAMYLCASSVLAGNYEQYFGPGTRLTVT.

In its sample, this clone was seen a few times. This chain uses TRBV7-2 with TRBJ2-5, with 10 bases matching TRBD2. This CDR3 is built from 15 residues. CDR1 and CDR2 from the germline V gene are SGHTA and FQGNSA. Trimming cost V 5 bases and J 5 bases; bases outside gene matches: 8. DNA for the CDR3: TGTGCCAGCAGCAGGGGAGCGGGAGGGAGGGAGACCCAGTACTTC. Amino acids: CASSRGAGGRETQYF.

The V gene is TRBV6-2 or TRBV6-3, the J gene TRBJ2-7; D remains ambiguous. The germline CDR1 and CDR2 sequences are MNHEY and SVGEGT. Trimming took 5 bases from V and 3 from J, leaving 5 bases between them. The CDR3 has 11 amino acids. Written as DNA, the CDR3 is TGTGCCAGCAGTCAAATCTACGAGCAGTACTTC. Residues: CASSQIYEQYF.

V is TRBV7-9 and J is TRBJ1-4; D possibly corresponds to TRBD1 (5 bases). The V end was cut by 8 bases, the J end by 5 bases, with 12 bases between. Germline assignment: CDR1 SEHNR and CDR2 FQNEAQ (reference sequence). This CDR3 has 13 residues. The CDR3 here is CASVGPSNEKLFF. The CDR3 DNA sequence: TGTGCCAGCGTGGGGCCCTCAAATGAAAAACTGTTTTTT.

The chain combines TRBV5-8 with TRBJ2-7; a weak D match, TRBD1 (5 bases). Deletions cut 5 bases from V and 6 bases from J, with 15 bases between. The CDR3 length is 13 residues. Germline CDR1 and CDR2: SGHTS and YDEGEE. CDR3 residues: CASRQGVISEQYF. The CDR3 DNA follows: TGTGCCAGCAGACAAGGGGTTATCTCCGAGCAGTACTTC.

The chain links TRBV29-1 to TRBJ1-1; 7 bases are shared with TRBD1. V lost 2 bases to trimming and J lost 4 bases; unmatched junction nucleotides: 10. This CDR3 contains 15 residues. Germline V gene lookup returns CDR1 SQVTM and CDR2 ANQGSEA. The CDR3 coding sequence is TGCAGCGTTGAAAATCCGACAGGGCTTGGCACTGAAGCTTTCTTT. Encoded protein: CSVENPTGLGTEAFF.

The chain employs TRBV19 and TRBJ1-1, with D maybe TRBD1 (5 bases). Germline loops: CDR1 LNHDA, CDR2 SQIVND (reference sequence). The V end was cut by 7 bases, the J end by 0 bases, with 18 bases between. This CDR3 has 16 amino acids. The CDR3 nucleotides read TGTGCCAGTAACCCTCGGAGGGGTCGCATGAACACTGAAGCTTTCTTT. Translation: CASNPRRGRMNTEAFF.

The chain employs TRBV10-3 and TRBJ1-5; 8 bases are shared with TRBD1. Trimming at V came to 4 bases and at J to 5 bases, leaving 1 base not matched to a gene. Germline V CDR1 and CDR2: ENHRY, SYGVKD. The CDR3 is 13 amino acids. CDR3 in amino acids: CAISVTGDQPQHF. CDR3 nucleotide sequence: TGTGCCATCAGTGTGACAGGGGATCAGCCCCAGCATTTT.

This chain links TRBV11-2 with TRBJ2-3; tentatively, D is TRBD1 (5 bases). V was trimmed by 1 base and J by 1 base, leaving 12 bases between them. This CDR3 has 16 residues. Germline CDR1 and CDR2: SGHAT and FQNNGV. CDR3 residues: CASSLVDSPGTDTQYF. In nucleotides, the CDR3 is TGTGCCAGCAGCTTAGTAGACAGCCCCGGCACAGATACGCAGTATTTT.

This chain joins TRBV5-1 and TRBJ2-7, with TRBD1 as a possible D gene (5 bases). The CDR3 has 13 amino acids. The germline V and J ends were trimmed by 1 base and 3 bases, with 8 bases remaining between them. Germline V gene data show CDR1 as SGHRS and CDR2 as YFSETQ. In DNA form, the CDR3 reads TGCGCCAGCAGCTTGCTGGACAACTACGAGCAGTACTTC. Its translation is CASSLLDNYEQYF.

The J gene is TRBJ1-1, the V gene TRBV6-2 or TRBV6-3; 7 bases are a match to TRBD1. Germline trimming cut 0 bases from V and 1 base from J; bases unmatched to any gene: 8. The germline gives CDR1 MNHEY, CDR2 SVGEGT. The CDR3 covers 17 residues. The CDR3 spells CASSYSYRDRANTEAFF. The CDR3 coding sequence is TGTGCCAGCAGTTACTCCTACCGGGACAGAGCGAACACTGAAGCTTTCTTT.

This chain uses TRBV30 with TRBJ1-1, with D tentatively TRBD1 (5 bases). The CDR3 is made up of 14 amino acids. V gave up 0 bases and J gave up 4 bases, with 12 bases separating them. Germline CDR1 and CDR2: GTSNPN and SVGIG (reference sequence). The CDR3 nucleotides are TGTGCCTGGAGTGTAGCAGGGCATGGCACTGAAGCTTTCTTT. This codes for CAWSVAGHGTEAFF.

The V gene is TRBV25-1, the J gene TRBJ1-2; the D gene is possibly TRBD1 (5 bases). There are 14 residues in the CDR3. CDR1 is MGHDK and CDR2 is SYGVNS in the germline V gene. Trimming stripped 3 bases from V and 6 bases from J, with 14 bases between. The chain's CDR3 is CASSDGFRVNGYTF. Here the CDR3 DNA reads TGTGCCAGCAGTGACGGGTTCAGGGTTAATGGCTACACCTTC.

The genes are TRBV11-2 and TRBJ1-5; D is unclear. Germline V gene lookup returns CDR1 SGHAT and CDR2 FQNNGV. CDR3 length equals 14 residues. V shed 5 bases and J shed 6 bases, with 14 bases lying between them. CDR3 sequence: CASSLYSGGQPQHF. In DNA form, the CDR3 reads TGTGCCAGCAGCCTCTATTCCGGAGGTCAGCCCCAGCATTTT. Full variable domain (missing parts from reference TRBV11-2 and TRBJ1-5): EAGVAQSPRYKIIEKRQSVAFWCNPISGHATLYWYQQILGQGPKLLIQFQNNGVVDDSQLPKDRFSAERLKGVDSTLKIQPAKLEDSAVYLCASSLYSGGQPQHFGDGTRLSIL.